These 9 T cell receptor beta chains were sequenced from one sample in a study of T-cell reconstitution after alpha-beta-depleted transplantation in children (dated by TCRdb to the mid-2010s). The library was prepared using PCR. The instrument was an Illumina HiSeq 2500. TCR libraries were prepared with molecular barcoding, using unique molecular identifiers to normalize TCRbeta repertoire quantification. TCRdb trimmed public reads at Q25 via fastp, called clones via MiXCR and kept in-frame beta chains. Merged by CDR3 protein, the rows form single entries marked with the most common genes and DNA. The sample contains a few hundred thousand distinct CDR3 sequences, 8% to 9.5% of them found a single time. The top ten hold approximately 6.2% of the sample. Sequencing was performed on PBMCs from the stem cell graft donor, taken from the stem cell graft. The origin of the receptors is a human donor who donated a stem cell graft to a child with acute lymphoblastic leukemia.

The chain joins TRBV10-1 to TRBJ2-7; 8 positions match TRBD2. This CDR3 spans 13 amino acids. Per the germline V gene, CDR1 is WNHNN and CDR2 is SYGVQD (reference sequence). Germline trimming cut 11 bases from V and 0 bases from J; bases unmatched to any gene: 6. Here the CDR3 DNA reads TGCGCCGGATGCGGGGGGATCTCCTACGAGCAGTACTTC. Its translation is CAGCGGISYEQYF.

This chain links TRBV29-1 with TRBJ1-1; possible D gene TRBD1, 5 bases. CDR1 is SQVTM and CDR2 is ANQGSEA in the germline V gene. The V end lost 4 bases, the J end lost 4 bases, and 13 bases lay between the germline ends. The CDR3 loop spans 13 amino acids. The CDR3 nucleotides are TGCAGCGTTGGGGGAGGGGTCTCCACTGAAGCTTTCTTT. Translating gives CSVGGGVSTEAFF.

The table lists this clonotype with a few counts. The chain joins TRBV20-1 to TRBJ2-3, with D possibly being TRBD2 (6 bases). This CDR3 has 15 residues. The V and J ends lost 3 bases and 2 bases respectively, with 15 bases between them. Germline V gives CDR1 DFQATT, CDR2 SNEGSKA (reference sequence). The CDR3 bases are TGCAGTGCTAGGCCCAACGGGGGAGCCACAGATACGCAGTATTTT. Encoded protein: CSARPNGGATDTQYF.

The V and J genes are TRBV20-1 and TRBJ1-3; D is perhaps TRBD1 (5 bases). Trimming stripped 6 bases from V and 3 bases from J, with 9 bases between. This CDR3 spans 12 amino acids. From germline, CDR1 is DFQATT and CDR2 SNEGSKA (reference sequence). The CDR3 DNA is TGCAGTGCGCCGGACAATGGAAACACCATATATTTT. Protein sequence: CSAPDNGNTIYF.

This clonotype was observed a handful of times. The J gene is TRBJ1-3, the V gene TRBV9; D remains ambiguous. Per the germline V gene, CDR1 is SGDLS and CDR2 is YYNGEE. Deletions cut 2 bases from V and 0 bases from J, with 6 bases between. The CDR3 length is 14 residues. The CDR3 is CASSVVSSGNTIYF. The CDR3 DNA is TGTGCCAGCAGCGTTGTGAGCTCTGGAAACACCATATATTTT.

This clonotype was recorded at least ten times. The chain carries TRBV5-1 and TRBJ2-3; 7 nucleotides match TRBD1. With 4 bases clipped from V and 4 bases from J, the junction kept 6 bases outside the gene matches. CDR3 length: 14 amino acids. Germline CDR1 SGHRS, CDR2 YFSETQ. The CDR3 spells CASSPGQLPDTQYF. In DNA form, the CDR3 reads TGCGCCAGCAGCCCGGGACAGCTTCCAGATACGCAGTATTTT.

Ten or more counts support this clonotype. The chain joins TRBV27 to TRBJ2-7, with 9 positions matching TRBD1. V lost 3 bases to trimming and J lost 5 bases; unmatched junction nucleotides: 5. CDR1 and CDR2 from the germline V gene are MNHEY and SMNVEV (reference sequence). The CDR3 extends over 14 amino acids. The CDR3 is CASSFWDRDDEQYF. The CDR3 nucleotides read TGTGCCAGCAGTTTCTGGGACAGGGACGACGAGCAGTACTTC.

This clonotype was counted between two and nine times. V gene TRBV20-1 combines with J gene TRBJ1-3, with D unclear. This CDR3 contains 15 residues. V lost 3 bases and J 0 bases, leaving 12 bases between the germline ends. Germline V gives CDR1 DFQATT, CDR2 SNEGSKA (reference sequence). CDR3 in DNA: TGCAGTGCTAGCCCGCGGCAACTCTCTGGAAACACCATATATTTT. The encoded protein is CSASPRQLSGNTIYF.

Many counts were recorded for this clonotype. The V and J genes are TRBV7-2 and TRBJ2-3; 7 bases fit TRBD2. The CDR3 has 15 amino acids. The V gene end was trimmed by 5 bases and the J gene end by 0 bases; junction bases not matched to a gene: 5. CDR1 is SGHTA and CDR2 is FQGNSA in the germline V gene. CDR3 bases: TGTGCCAGCAGCCTGATAGCGGGTAGCACAGATACGCAGTATTTT. Amino acids: CASSLIAGSTDTQYF.